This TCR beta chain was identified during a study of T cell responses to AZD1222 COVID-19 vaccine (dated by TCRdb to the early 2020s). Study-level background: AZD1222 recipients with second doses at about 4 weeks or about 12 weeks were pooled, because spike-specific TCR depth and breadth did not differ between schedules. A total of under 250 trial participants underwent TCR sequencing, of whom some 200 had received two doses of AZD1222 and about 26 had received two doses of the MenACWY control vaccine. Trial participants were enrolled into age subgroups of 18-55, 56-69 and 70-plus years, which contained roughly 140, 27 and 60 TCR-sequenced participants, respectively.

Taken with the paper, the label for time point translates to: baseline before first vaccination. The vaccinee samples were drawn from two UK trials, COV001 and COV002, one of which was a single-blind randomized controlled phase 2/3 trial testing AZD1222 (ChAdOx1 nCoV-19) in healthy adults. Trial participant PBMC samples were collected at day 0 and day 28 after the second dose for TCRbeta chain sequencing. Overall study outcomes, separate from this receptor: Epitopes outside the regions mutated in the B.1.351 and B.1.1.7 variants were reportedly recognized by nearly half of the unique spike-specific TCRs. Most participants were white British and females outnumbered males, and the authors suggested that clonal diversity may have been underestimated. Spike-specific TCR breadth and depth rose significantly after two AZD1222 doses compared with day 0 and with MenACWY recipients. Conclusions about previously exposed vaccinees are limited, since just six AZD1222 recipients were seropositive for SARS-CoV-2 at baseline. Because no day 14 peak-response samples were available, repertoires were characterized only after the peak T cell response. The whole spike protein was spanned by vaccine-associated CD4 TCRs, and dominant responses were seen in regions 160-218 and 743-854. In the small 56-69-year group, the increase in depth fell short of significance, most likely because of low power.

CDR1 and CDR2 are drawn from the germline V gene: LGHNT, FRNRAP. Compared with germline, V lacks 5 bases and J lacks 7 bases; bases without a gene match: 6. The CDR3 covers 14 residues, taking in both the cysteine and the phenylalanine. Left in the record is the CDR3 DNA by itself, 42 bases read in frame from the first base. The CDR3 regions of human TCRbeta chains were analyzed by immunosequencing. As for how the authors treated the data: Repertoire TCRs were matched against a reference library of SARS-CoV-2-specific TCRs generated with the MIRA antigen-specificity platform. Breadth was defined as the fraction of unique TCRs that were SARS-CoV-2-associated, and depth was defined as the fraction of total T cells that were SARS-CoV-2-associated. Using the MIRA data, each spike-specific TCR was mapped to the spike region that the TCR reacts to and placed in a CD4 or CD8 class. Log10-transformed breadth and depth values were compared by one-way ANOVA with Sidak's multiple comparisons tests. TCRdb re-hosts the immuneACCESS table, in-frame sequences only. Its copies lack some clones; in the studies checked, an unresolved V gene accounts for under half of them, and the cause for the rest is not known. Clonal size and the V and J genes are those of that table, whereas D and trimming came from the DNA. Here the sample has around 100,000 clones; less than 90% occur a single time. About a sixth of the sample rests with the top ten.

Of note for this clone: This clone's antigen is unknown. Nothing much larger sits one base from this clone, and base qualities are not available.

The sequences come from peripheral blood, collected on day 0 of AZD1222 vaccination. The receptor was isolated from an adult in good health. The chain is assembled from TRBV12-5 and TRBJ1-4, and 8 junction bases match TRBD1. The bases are TGTGCTAGTGGTCCCGGACAGGGAAGTGAAAAACTGTTTTTT. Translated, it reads CASGPGQGSEKLFF.